One TCR beta chain is described in this entry. Its target is unknown. The V gene's germline CDR1 is SGHVS and CDR2 FQNEAQ. The CDR3 covers 16 residues. TCRdb re-called the 5' RACE reads; one entry per CDR3 protein, DNA not given. The sample totals approximately 380,000 distinct CDR3 sequences. The sample belongs to a study of T cells expressing NK-cell markers. Points from the study as a whole: The share of CD8+ T cells held by dominant NKG2C+ clonotypes was about 1.0-7.5% in roughly 6 donors. Several donors showed these clonotypes also leading the CD3+CD56-NKG2C+ fraction. Evidence did not settle whether expanded NKG2C+ T cell clones targeted HCMV.

This clonotype originated in a man aged 18-75 years in good health. The chain has TRBV7-8 and TRBJ2-1; TCRdb's D call of TRBD1 is untestable without DNA. The specimen was blood T cells: a sorted CD56 or NKG2C T cell subset, CD4+ or CD8+ T cells, or bulk PBMC T cells (not recorded which). The CDR3 sequence is CASSSQRDRRYNEQFF.